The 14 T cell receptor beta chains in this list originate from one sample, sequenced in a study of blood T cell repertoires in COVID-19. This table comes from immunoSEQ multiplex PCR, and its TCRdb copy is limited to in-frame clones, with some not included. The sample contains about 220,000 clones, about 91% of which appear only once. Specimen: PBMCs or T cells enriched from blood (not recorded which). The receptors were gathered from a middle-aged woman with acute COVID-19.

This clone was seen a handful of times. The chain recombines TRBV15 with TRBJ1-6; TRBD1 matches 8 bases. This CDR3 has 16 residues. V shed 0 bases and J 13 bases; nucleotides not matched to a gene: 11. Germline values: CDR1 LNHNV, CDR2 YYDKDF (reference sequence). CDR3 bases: TGTGCCACCAGCAGAGATATGGACAGGGCCGCCGAGCCCCTCCACTTT. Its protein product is CATSRDMDRAAEPLHF.

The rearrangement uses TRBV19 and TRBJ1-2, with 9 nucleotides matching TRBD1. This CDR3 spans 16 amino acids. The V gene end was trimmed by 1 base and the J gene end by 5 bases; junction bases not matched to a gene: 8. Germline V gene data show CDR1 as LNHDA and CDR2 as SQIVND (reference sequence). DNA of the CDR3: TGTGCCAGTAGTATAGGGACCGGGACAGGGCGGTATGGCTACACCTTC. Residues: CASSIGTGTGRYGYTF.

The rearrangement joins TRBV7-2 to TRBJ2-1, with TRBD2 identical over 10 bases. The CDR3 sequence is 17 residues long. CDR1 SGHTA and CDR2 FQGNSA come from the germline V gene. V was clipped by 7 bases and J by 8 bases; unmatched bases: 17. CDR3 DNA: TGTGCCAGCACTGACGGAGCGGGAGGGCCCGTGGTTTATGAGCAGTTCTTC. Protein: CASTDGAGGPVVYEQFF.

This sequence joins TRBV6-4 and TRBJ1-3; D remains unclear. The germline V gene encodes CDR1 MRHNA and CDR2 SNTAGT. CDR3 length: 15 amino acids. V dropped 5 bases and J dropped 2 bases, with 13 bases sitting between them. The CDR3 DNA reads TGTGCCAGCAGTTTAAACAGCTTACCTGGAAACACCATATATTTT. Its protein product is CASSLNSLPGNTIYF.

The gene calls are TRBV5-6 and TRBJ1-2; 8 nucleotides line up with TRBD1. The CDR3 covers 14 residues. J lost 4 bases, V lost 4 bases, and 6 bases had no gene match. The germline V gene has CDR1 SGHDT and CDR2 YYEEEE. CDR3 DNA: TGTGCCAGCAGCCCTTGGGGGACAGGCTATGGCTACACCTTC. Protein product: CASSPWGTGYGYTF.

In DNA form, the CDR3 reads TGTGCCAGCTCGCCCGGACAGGGCCGTTTGAACACTGAAGCTTTCTTT. It specifies CASSPGQGRLNTEAFF. The rearrangement links TRBV18 to TRBJ1-1; 8 bases map to TRBD1. Germline trimming cut 6 bases from V and 0 bases from J; bases unmatched to any gene: 9. Germline V CDR1 and CDR2: KGHSH, LQKENI. This CDR3 is 16 amino acids long.

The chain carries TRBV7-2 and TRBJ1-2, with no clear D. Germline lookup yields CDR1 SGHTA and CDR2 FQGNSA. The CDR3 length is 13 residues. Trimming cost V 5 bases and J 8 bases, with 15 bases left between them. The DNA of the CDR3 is TGTGCCAGCAGCCAGATCCTAAGGAGCGGCTACACCTTC. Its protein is CASSQILRSGYTF.

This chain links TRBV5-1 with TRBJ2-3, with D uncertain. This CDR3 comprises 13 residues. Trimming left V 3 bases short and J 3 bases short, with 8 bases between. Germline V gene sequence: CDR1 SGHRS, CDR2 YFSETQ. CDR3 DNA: TGCGCCAGCAGCTCACTAATGACAGATACGCAGTATTTT. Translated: CASSSLMTDTQYF.

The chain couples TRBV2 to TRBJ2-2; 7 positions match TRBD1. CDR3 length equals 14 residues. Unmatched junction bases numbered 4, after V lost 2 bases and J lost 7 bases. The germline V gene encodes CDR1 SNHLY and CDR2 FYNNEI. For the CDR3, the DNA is TGTGCCAGCAGTGAAAACAGGGGTGGCGGGGAGCTGTTTTTT. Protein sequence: CASSENRGGGELFF.

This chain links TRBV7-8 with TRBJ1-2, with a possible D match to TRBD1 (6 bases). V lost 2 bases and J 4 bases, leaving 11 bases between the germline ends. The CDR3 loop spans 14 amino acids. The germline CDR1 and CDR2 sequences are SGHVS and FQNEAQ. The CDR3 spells CASSLNRVGYGYTF. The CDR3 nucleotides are TGTGCCAGCAGCTTAAACAGGGTGGGCTATGGCTACACCTTC.

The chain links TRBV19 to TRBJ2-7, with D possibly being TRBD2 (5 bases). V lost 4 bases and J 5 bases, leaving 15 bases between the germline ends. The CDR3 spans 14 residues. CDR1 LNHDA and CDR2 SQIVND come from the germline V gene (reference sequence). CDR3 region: CASSTRGSFHEQYF. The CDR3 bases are TGTGCCAGTAGTACTCGGGGTAGCTTCCACGAGCAGTACTTC.

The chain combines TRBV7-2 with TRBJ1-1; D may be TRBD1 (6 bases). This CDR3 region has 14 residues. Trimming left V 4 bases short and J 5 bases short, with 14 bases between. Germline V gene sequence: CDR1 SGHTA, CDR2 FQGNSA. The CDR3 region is CASSYTGSWTEAFF. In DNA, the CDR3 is TGTGCCAGCAGCTACACAGGGAGTTGGACTGAAGCTTTCTTT.

The CDR3 here is CASTGLARNTGELFF. CDR3 DNA: TGCGCCAGCACCGGACTAGCGCGGAACACCGGGGAGCTGTTTTTT. The V call is TRBV5-1, the J call TRBJ2-2; 9 bases align to TRBD2. There are 15 residues in the CDR3. V gave up 6 bases and J gave up 1 base; unmatched junction bases: 4. Germline V gives CDR1 SGHRS, CDR2 YFSETQ.

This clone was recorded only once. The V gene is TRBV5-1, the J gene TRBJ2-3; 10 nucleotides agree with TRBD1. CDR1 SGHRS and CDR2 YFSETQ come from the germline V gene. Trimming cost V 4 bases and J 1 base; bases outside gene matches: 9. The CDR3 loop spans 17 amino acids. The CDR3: CASSTDPGTGGTDTQYF. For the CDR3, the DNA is TGCGCCAGCAGCACAGACCCCGGGACAGGGGGCACAGATACGCAGTATTTT.